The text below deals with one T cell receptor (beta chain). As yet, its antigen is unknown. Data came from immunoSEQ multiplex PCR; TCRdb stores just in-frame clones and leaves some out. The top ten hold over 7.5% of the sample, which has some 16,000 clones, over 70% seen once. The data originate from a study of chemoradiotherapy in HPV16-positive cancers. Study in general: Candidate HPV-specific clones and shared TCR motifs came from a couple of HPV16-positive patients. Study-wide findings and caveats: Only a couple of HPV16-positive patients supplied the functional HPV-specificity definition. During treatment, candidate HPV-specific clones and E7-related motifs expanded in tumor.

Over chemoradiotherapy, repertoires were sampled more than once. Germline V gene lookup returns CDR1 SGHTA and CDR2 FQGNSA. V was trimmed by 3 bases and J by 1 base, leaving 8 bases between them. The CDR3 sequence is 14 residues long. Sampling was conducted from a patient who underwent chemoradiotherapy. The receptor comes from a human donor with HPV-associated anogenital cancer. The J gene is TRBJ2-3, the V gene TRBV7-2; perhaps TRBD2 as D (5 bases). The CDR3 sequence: CASSFNGGTDTQYF. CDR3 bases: TGTGCCAGCAGCTTTAACGGGGGCACAGATACGCAGTATTTT.